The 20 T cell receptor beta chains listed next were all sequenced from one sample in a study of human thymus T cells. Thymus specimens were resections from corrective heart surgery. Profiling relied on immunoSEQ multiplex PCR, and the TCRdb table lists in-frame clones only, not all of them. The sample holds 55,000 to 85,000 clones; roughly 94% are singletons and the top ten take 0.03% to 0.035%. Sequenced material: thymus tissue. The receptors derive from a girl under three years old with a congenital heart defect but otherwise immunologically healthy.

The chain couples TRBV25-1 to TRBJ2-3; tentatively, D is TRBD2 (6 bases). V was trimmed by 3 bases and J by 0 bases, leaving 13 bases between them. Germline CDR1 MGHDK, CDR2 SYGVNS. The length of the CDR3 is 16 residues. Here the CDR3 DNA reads TGTGCCAGCAGTGAGAAATGGGCGGGAAGCACAGATACGCAGTATTTT. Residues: CASSEKWAGSTDTQYF.

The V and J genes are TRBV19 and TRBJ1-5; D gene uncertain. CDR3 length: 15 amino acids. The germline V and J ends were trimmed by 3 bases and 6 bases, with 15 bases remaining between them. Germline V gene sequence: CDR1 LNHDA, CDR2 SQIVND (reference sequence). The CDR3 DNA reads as TGTGCCAGTAGTATGGAAGGGCGGGTACGTCAGCCCCAGCATTTT. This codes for CASSMEGRVRQPQHF.

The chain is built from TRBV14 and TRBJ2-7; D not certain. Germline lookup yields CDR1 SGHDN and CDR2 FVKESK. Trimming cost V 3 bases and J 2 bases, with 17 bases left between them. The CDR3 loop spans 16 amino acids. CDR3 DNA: TGTGCCAGCAGCCACGGCGTCAGGAAGAAAACCTACGAGCAGTACTTC. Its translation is CASSHGVRKKTYEQYF.

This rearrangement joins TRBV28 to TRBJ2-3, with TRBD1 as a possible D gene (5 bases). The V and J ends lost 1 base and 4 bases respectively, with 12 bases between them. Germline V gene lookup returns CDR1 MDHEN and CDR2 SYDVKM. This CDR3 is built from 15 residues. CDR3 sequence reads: CASSLFPGSADTQYF. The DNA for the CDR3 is TGTGCCAGCAGTTTATTTCCAGGGTCCGCAGATACGCAGTATTTT.

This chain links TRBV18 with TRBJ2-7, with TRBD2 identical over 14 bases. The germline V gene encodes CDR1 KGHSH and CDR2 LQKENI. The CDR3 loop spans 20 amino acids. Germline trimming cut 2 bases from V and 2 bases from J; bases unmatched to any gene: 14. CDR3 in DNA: TGTGCCAGCTCACCAGCGGCCGGGACTAGCGGGAGCCGCCACCCCTACGAGCAGTACTTC. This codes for CASSPAAGTSGSRHPYEQYF.

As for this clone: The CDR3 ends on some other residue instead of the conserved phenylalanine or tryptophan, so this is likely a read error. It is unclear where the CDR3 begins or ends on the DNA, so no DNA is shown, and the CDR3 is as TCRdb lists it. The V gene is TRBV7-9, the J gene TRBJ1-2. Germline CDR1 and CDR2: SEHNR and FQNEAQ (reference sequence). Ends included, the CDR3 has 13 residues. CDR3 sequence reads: CASSPRGARDEVI.

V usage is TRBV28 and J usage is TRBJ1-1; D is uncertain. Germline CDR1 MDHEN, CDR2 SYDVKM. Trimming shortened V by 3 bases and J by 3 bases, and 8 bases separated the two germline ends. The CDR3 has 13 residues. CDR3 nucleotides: TGTGCCAGCAGTTTTTCCCCTTACACTGAAGCTTTCTTT. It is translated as CASSFSPYTEAFF.

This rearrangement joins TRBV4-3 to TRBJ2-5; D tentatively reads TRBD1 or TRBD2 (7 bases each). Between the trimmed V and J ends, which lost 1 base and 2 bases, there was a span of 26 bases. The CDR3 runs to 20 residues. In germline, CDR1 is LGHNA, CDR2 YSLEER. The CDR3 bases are TGCGCCAGCAGCCAAGCGGCTTCCCCAGGGGGGGGCTACCTTCAAGAGACCCAGTACTTC. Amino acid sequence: CASSQAASPGGGYLQETQYF.

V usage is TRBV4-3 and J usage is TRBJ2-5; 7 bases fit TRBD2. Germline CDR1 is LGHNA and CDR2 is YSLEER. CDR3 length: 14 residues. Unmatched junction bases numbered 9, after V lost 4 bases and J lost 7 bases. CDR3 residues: CASSLHGRLGTQYF. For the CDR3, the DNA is TGCGCCAGCAGCCTCCACGGGAGGTTAGGGACCCAGTACTTC.

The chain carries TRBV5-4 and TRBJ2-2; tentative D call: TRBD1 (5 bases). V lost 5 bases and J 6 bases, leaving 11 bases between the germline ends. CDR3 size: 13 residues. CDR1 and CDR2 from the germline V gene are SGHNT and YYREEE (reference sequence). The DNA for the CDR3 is TGTGCCAGCAGTCGACAGTATTCCGGGGAGCTGTTTTTT. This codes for CASSRQYSGELFF. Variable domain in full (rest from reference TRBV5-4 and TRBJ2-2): ETGVTQSPTHLIKTRGQQVTLRCSSQSGHNTVSWYQQALGQGPQFIFQYYREEENGRGNFPPRFSGLQFPNYSSELNVNALELDDSALYLCASSRQYSGELFFGEGSRLTVL.

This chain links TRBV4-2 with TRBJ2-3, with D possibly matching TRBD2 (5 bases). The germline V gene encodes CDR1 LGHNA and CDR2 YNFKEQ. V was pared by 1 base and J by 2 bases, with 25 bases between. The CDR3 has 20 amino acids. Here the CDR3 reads CASSQGRRRYPQEDTDTQYF. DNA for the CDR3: TGTGCCAGCAGCCAAGGGCGTAGGAGGTACCCCCAGGAGGACACAGATACGCAGTATTTT.

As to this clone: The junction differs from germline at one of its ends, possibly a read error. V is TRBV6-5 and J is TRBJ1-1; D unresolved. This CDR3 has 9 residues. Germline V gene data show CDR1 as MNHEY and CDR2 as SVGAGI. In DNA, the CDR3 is TGTGCCAGCAGTGGACTCCGGAACTTT. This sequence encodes CASSGLRNF.

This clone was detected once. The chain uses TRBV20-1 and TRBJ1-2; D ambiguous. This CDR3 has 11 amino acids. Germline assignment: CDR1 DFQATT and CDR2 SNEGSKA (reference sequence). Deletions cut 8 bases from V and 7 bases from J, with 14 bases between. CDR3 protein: CSTERRCGYTF. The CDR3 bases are TGCAGTACGGAAAGACGATGTGGCTACACCTTC.

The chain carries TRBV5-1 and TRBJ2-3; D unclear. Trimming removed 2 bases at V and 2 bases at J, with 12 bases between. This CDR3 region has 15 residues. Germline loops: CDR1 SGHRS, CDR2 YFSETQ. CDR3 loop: CASSFRPDYTDTQYF. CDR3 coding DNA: TGCGCCAGCAGCTTTCGTCCCGATTACACAGATACGCAGTATTTT.

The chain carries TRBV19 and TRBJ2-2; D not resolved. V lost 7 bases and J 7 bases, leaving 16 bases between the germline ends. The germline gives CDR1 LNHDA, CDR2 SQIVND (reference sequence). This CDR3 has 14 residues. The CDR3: CASKAPTSGGELFF. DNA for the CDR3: TGTGCCAGTAAAGCGCCAACTTCGGGCGGGGAGCTGTTTTTT.

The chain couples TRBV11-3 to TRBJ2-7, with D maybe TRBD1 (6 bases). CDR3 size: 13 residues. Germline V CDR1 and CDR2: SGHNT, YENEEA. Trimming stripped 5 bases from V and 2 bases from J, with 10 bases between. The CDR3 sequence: CASSQTGAYEQYF. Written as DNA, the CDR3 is TGTGCCAGCAGCCAGACAGGAGCCTACGAGCAGTACTTC. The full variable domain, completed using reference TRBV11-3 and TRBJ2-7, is EAGVVQSPRYKIIEKKQPVAFWCNPISGHNTLYWYLQNLGQGPELLIRYENEEAVDDSQLPKDRFSAERLKGVDSTLKIQPAELGDSAVYLCASSQTGAYEQYFGPGTRLTVT.

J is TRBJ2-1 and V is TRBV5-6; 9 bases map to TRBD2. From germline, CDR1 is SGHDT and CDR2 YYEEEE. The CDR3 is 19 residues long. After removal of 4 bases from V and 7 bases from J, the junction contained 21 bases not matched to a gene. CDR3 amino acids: CASSTDGREVVAGVNEQFF. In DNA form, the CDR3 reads TGTGCCAGCAGCACAGACGGGAGGGAAGTAGTAGCGGGAGTGAATGAGCAGTTCTTC.

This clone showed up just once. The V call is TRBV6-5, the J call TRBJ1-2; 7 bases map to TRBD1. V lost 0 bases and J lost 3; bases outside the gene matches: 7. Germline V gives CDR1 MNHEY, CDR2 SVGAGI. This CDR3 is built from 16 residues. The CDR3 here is CASSYSNWQGDYGYTF. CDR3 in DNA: TGTGCCAGCAGTTACTCGAATTGGCAGGGGGACTATGGCTACACCTTC.

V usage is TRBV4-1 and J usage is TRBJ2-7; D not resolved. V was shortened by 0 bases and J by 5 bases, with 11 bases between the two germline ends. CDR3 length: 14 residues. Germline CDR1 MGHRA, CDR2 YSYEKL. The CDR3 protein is CASSQEPGHDEQYF. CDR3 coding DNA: TGCGCCAGCAGCCAAGAACCCGGTCACGACGAGCAGTACTTC.

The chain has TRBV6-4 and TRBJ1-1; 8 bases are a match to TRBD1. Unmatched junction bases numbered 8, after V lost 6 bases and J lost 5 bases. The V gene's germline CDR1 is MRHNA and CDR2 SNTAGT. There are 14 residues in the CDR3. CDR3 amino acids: CASRPQQGDTEAFF. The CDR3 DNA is TGTGCCAGCAGGCCGCAACAGGGGGATACTGAAGCTTTCTTT.